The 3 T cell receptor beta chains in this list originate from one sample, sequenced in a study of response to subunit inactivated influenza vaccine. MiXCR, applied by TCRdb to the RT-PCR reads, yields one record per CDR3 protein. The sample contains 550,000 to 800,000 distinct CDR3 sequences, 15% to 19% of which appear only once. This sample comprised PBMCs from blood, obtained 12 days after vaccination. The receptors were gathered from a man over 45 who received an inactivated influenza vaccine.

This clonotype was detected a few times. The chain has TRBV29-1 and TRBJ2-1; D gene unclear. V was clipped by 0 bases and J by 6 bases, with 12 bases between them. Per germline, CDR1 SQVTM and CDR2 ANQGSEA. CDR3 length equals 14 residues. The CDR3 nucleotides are TGCAGCGTTGAAGATGGACCCACTGTCAATGAGCAGTTCTTC. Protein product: CSVEDGPTVNEQFF.

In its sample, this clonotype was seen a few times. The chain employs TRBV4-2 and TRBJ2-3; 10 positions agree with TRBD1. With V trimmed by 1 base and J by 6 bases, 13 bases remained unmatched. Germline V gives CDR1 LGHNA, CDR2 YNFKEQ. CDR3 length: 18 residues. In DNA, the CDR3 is TGTGCCAGCAGCCAAGCATCATCCGGGACAGGGGCTTCCGATACGCAGTATTTT. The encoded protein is CASSQASSGTGASDTQYF.

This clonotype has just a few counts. CDR3 residues: CASRQVSNQPQHF. The CDR3 nucleotides read TGTGCCAGCAGACAAGTTAGCAATCAGCCCCAGCATTTT. The genes are TRBV2 and TRBJ1-5; no firm D call. V lost 6 bases, J lost 0 bases, and 6 bases lay in between. In germline, CDR1 is SNHLY, CDR2 FYNNEI. The CDR3 is 13 residues long.